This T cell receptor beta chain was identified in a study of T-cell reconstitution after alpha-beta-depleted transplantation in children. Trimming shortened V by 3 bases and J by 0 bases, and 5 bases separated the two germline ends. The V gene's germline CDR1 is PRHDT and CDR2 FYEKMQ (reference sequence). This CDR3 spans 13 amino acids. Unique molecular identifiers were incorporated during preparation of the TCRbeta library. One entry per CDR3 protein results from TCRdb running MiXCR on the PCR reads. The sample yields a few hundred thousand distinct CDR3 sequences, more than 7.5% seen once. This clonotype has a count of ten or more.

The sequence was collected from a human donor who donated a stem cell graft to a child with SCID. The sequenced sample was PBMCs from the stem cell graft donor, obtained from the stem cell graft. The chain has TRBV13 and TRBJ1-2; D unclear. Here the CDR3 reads CASSFRANYGYTF. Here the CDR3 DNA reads TGTGCCAGCAGCTTTCGGGCTAACTATGGCTACACCTTC.